The source of this T cell receptor (beta chain) is a study of identical twins. Germline lookup yields CDR1 LNHNV and CDR2 YYDKDF (reference sequence). The CDR3 has 15 amino acids. V was trimmed by 2 bases and J by 4 bases, leaving 9 bases between them. TCRdb reprocessed the 5' RACE reads with MiXCR, giving one entry per CDR3 protein. The data hold roughly 1.6 million distinct CDR3 sequences, with around 29% observed a single time. This clonotype has just a few counts. The V and J genes are TRBV15 and TRBJ1-6; no firm D call. The sample comprised cord blood. The origin of this receptor is a newborn girl in good health. The CDR3 reads CATSRILTYNSPLHF. The CDR3, as DNA: TGTGCCACCAGCAGAATATTAACATATAATTCACCCCTCCACTTT.